Included here is one T cell receptor beta chain sequence, with context. This clone's antigen is unknown. Base qualities are missing; no much larger clone stands one base away. The donors were healthy, HIV-negative adults who had no recently reported acute infections or vaccinations. Only Caucasian adults living in Nashville, Tennessee, USA were represented among the donors. CD4+ T cells were enriched through magnetic negative selection, after which naive cells were positively selected on CD45RA and the remaining negative fraction served as the memory subset. Blood was obtained by leukapheresis, after which PBMCs were separated by Ficoll-Histopaque density gradient centrifugation and cryopreserved in liquid nitrogen vapor phase. Purity and quantity of every magnetically sorted T cell population were checked by analytical flow cytometry. From each sorted fraction, genomic DNA was isolated and quantified by UV absorbance on a Nanodrop 2000c.

Using the deep immunoSEQ assay, multiplex PCR amplified TCR CDR3 regions from genomic DNA. Genomic DNA extracted from each cell subset was distributed evenly over all wells of several immunoSEQ 96-well plates, and each plate served as one replicate. For sorted subsets, 200 to 250 ng genomic DNA, equal to 25,000 to 35,000 T cell genomes, was loaded into each replicate PCR. The purified libraries were quantified using a Qubit 3.0 fluorometer, sized with a Bioanalyzer 2100, and then quantified again using the KAPA Library Quantification kit. Every immunoSEQ 96-well plate was sequenced on a dedicated single-read 150-cycle Illumina NextSeq 550 flow cell. From the authors' description of their analysis: The immunoSEQ output contained only junctional sequences without quality scores, so filtering could not match that applied to full-length reads. Sequences were annotated with PyIR, a Python wrapper for IgBLAST v1.9, and V/J genes and CDR3 were assigned using IMGT germline references. Reads were removed for weak V/J assignments (E-value above 1e-6), missing CDR3, stop codons, out-of-frame junctions, or ambiguous translated residues. V3J clonotypes were defined as sequences sharing the same inferred V gene, J gene, and CDR3 amino acid sequence. Percentage overlap between repertoires was calculated by dividing the number of shared unique clonotypes by the size of the smaller repertoire. Three approaches were used to assess repertoire richness: RTK rarefaction, the Chao1 estimator, and Recon v2.1 estimates of unobserved clonotypes. OLGA was used to compute generation probabilities for all TCRbeta clonotypes that the gDNA method yielded from four donors. TCRdb provides this immuneACCESS table in a form limited to in-frame rearrangements. Some clones are lacking; in checked studies, under half of them reflect an unresolved V gene, and why the rest are absent is not known. V and J calls and clone size are as listed in that table; D and trimming were resolved from the DNA. Present in this sample are roughly 2.2 million clones, approximately 93% of which were seen just once. The ten most abundant clones make up 0.39% of the sample.

The data stem from a study of shared clonotypes between healthy human individuals (dated by TCRdb to 2018 to 2021). As for the study more broadly: The cohort comprised a couple of women and three men aged 18 to 49 years. Blood TCR repertoires of about 5 healthy adults were deeply sequenced to estimate repertoire size and the extent of clonotype sharing between individuals. For each donor, three plates each were used for CD4 naive and CD4 memory, two plates were used for CD8 naive, and one plate was used for CD8 memory. Each donor's leukapheresis produced roughly between roughly 0.85 and 10 billion PBMCs. Different laboratories and diverse techniques were used to prepare libraries and sequence TCR repertoires, to increase sequencing depth and limit assay-specific biases.

As encoded in the germline V gene (reference sequence), CDR1 is SEHNR while CDR2 is FQNEAQ. The CDR3 numbers 14 residues from cysteine through phenylalanine. Only the CDR3 region is kept as DNA, spanning 42 bases read in frame from base 1. Deletion took 1 base off V and 7 bases off J, with a span of 13 bases between the germline ends. Summary of the overall study and its limitations: Across a few donors, roughly 5.1% of naive CD4, roughly 3.4% of naive CD8, approximately 2.5% of memory CD4, and about 0.44% of memory CD8 clonotypes were shared. Rarefaction of sorted-subset datasets indicated incomplete sequencing despite the large sequencing depth. Only blood was sampled, and tissue TCR repertoires likely differ from those in blood. Clonotypes shared by all four sorted-subset donors showed higher generation probabilities than non-shared clonotypes. Based on pairwise subsampling, the degree of clonotype sharing among donors was expected to be affected by sequencing depth. Because the study included a small number of donors, the genetic and exposure-history diversity represented was limited. Estimated clonotype richness was generally larger for naive than for memory subsets.

Sequencing was performed on naive CD4+ T cells from PBMCs. In the paper's terms, the cell subset or site label means: CD45RA+ positively selected. Rearrangement joined TRBV7-9 to TRBJ1-1; the D gene cannot be resolved reliably. The sequence was obtained from a man aged 18-30 years in good health. Some clones in this sample may be carry-over from other donors' samples. Here is the DNA: TGTGCCAGCAGCTTAGTAACGCCAGAATTTGAAGCTTTCTTT. The translation is CASSLVTPEFEAFF.